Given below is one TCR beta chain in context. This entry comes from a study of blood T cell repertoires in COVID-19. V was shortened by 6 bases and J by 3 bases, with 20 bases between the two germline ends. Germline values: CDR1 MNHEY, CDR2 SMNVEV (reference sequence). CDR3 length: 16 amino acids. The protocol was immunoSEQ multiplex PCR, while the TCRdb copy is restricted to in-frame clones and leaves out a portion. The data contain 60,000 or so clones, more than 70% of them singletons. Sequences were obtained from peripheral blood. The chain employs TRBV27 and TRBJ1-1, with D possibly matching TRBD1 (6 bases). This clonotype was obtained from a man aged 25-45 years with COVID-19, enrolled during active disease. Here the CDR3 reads CASRSQGLREDTEAFF. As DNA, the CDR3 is TGTGCCAGCAGATCACAGGGCCTCCGAGAGGACACTGAAGCTTTCTTT.